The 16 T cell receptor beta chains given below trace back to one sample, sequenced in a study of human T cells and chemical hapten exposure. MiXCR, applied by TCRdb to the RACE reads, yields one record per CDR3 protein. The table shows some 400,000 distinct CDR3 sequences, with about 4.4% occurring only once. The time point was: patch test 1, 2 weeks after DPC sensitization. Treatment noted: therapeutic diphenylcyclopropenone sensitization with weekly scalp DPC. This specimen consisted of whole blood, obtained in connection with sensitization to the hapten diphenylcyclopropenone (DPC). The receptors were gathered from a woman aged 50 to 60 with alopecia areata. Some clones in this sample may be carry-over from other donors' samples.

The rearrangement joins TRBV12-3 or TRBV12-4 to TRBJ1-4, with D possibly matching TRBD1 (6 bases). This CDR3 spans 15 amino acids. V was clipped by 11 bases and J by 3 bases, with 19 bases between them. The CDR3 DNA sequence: TGTGCCTCTGCCCGGGGGCCGGTTCCTAATGAAAAACTGTTTTTT. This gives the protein CASARGPVPNEKLFF.

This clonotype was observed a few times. The CDR3 region is CASSYPPGLAATFGANVLTF. The CDR3 nucleotides read TGTGCCAGCAGCTACCCTCCGGGACTAGCGGCAACTTTTGGGGCCAACGTCCTGACTTTC. The chain has TRBV5-4 and TRBJ2-6; 11 positions agree with TRBD2. V dropped 3 bases and J dropped 3; count of bases not matched to a gene: 14. The CDR3 extends over 20 amino acids. Germline V lookup: CDR1 SGHNT, CDR2 YYREEE (reference sequence).

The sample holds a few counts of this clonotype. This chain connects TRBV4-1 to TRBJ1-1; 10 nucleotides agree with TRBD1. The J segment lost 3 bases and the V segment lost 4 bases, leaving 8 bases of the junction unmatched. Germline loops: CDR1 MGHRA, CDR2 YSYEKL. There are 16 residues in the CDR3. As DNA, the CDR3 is TGCGCCAGCAGCCCGACAGGGGGCGGGAGGGACACTGAAGCTTTCTTT. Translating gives CASSPTGGGRDTEAFF.

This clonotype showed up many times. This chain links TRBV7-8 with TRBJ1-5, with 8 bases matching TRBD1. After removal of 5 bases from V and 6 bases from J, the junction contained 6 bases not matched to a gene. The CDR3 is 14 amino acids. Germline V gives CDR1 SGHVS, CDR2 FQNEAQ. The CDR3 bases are TGTGCCAGCAGCCCTCGACAGGGGATTCAGCCCCAGCATTTT. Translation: CASSPRQGIQPQHF. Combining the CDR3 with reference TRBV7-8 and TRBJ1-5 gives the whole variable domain GAGVSQSPRYKVAKRGQDVALRCDPISGHVSLFWYQQALGQGPEFLTYFQNEAQLDKSGLPSDRFFAERPEGSVSTLKIQRTQQEDSAVYLCASSPRQGIQPQHFGDGTRLSIL.

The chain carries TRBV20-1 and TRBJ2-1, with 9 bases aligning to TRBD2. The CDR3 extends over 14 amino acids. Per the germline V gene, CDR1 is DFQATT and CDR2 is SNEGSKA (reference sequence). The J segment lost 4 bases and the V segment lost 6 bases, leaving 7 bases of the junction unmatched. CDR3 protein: CSADLAGKYNEQFF. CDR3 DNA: TGCAGTGCAGACCTAGCGGGAAAATACAATGAGCAGTTCTTC.

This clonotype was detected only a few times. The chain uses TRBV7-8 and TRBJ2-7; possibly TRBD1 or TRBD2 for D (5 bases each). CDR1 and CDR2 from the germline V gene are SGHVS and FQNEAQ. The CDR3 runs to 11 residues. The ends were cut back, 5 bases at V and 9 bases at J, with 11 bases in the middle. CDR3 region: CASSAWDGQYF. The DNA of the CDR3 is TGTGCCAGCAGCGCCTGGGACGGGCAGTACTTC.

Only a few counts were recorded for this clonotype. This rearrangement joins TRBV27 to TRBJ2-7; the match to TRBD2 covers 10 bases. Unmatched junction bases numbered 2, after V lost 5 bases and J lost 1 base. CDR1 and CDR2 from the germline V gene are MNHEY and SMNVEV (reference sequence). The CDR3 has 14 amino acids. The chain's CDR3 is CASSQTSGSYEQYF. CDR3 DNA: TGTGCCAGCAGTCAGACTAGCGGGTCCTACGAGCAGTACTTC.

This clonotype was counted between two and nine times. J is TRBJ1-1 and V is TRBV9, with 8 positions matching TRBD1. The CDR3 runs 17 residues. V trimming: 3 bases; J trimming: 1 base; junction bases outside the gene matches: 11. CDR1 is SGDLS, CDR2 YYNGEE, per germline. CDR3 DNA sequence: TGTGCCAGCAGCGCGGGGACAGGCGCCTGGAAGAACACTGAAGCTTTCTTT. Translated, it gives CASSAGTGAWKNTEAFF.

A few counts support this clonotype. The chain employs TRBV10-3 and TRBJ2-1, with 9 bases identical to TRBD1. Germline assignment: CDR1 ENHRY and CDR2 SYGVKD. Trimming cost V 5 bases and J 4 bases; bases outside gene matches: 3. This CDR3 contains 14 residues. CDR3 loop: CAISLDRGYNEQFF. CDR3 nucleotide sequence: TGTGCCATCAGTCTAGACAGGGGGTACAATGAGCAGTTCTTC.

The chain's CDR3 is CASSRGATPRADTQYF. CDR3 bases: TGTGCCAGCAGCCGAGGGGCGACCCCAAGGGCAGATACGCAGTATTTT. The gene calls are TRBV11-2 and TRBJ2-3; either TRBD1 or TRBD2 may fit D (5 bases each). Germline CDR1 reads SGHAT; CDR2 reads FQNNGV. This CDR3 is built from 16 residues. V lost 5 bases to trimming and J lost 4 bases, with 19 bases between them.

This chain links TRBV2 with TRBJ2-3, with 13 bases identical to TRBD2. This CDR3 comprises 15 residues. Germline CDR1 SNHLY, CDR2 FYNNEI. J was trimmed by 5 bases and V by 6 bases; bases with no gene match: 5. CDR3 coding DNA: TGTGCCAGCAGGGGGACTAGCGGGATTGGAGATACGCAGTATTTT. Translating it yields CASRGTSGIGDTQYF.

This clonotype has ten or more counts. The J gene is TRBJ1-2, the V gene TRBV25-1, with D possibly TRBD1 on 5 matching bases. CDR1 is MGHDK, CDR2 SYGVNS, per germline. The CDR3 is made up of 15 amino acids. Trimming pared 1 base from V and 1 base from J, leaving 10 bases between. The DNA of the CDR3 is TGTGCCAGCAGTGAATCGGGGGAATTTAACTATGGCTACACCTTC. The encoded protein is CASSESGEFNYGYTF.

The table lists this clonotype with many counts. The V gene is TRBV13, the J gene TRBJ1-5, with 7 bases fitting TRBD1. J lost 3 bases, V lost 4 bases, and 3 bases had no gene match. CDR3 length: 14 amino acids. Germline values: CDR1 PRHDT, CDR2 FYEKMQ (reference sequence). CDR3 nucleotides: TGTGCCAGCAGCTCCGGGACAGTCAATCAGCCCCAGCATTTT. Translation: CASSSGTVNQPQHF.

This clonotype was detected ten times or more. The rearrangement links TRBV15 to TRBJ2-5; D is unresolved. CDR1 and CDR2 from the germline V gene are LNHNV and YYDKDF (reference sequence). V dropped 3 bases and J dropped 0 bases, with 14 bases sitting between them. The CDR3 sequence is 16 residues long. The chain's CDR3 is CATSRVGSAYQETQYF. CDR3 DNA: TGTGCCACCAGCAGGGTCGGGTCGGCTTACCAAGAGACCCAGTACTTC.

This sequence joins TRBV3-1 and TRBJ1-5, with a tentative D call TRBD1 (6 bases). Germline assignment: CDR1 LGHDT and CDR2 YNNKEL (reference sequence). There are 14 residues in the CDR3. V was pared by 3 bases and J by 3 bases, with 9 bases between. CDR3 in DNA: TGTGCCAGCAGCCAGGGGGCAAACAATCAGCCCCAGCATTTT. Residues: CASSQGANNQPQHF. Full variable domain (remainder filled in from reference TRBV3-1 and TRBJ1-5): DTAVSQTPKYLVTQMGNDKSIKCEQNLGHDTMYWYKQDSKKFLKIMFSYNNKELIINETVPNRFSPKSPDKAHLNLHINSLELGDSAVYFCASSQGANNQPQHFGDGTRLSIL.

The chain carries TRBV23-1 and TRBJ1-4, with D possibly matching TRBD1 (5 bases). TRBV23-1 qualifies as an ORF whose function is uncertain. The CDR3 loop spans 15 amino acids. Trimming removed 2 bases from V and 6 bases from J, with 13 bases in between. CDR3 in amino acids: CASSQRTLPDEKLFF. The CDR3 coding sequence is TGCGCCAGCAGTCAAAGGACACTACCCGATGAAAAACTGTTTTTT.